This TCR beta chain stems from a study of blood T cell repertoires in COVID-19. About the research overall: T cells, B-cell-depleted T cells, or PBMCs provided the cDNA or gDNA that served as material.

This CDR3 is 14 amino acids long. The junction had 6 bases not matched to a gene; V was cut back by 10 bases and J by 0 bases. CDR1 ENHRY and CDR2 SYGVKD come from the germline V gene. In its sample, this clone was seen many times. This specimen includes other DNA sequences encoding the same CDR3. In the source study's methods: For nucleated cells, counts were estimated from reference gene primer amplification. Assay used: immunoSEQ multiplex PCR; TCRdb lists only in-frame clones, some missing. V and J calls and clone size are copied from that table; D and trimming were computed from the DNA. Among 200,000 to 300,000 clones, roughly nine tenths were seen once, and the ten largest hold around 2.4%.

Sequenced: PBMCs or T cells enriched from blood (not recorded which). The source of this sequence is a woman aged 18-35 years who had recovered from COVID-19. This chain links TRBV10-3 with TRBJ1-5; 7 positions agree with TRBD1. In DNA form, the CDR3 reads TGTGCCAGCAGCACAGGGGATAGCAATCAGCCCCAGCATTTT. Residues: CASSTGDSNQPQHF.